This T cell receptor beta chain was profiled in a study of control samples from healthy donors and cancer patients. Measured with immunoSEQ multiplex PCR; TCRdb has only the in-frame clones, and not every one. The table shows 120,000 to 150,000 clones, with 80% to 95% occurring only once. The CDR3 covers 14 residues. V was cut by 0 bases and J by 3 bases, with 6 bases left in between. Germline V gene data show CDR1 as SGHDN and CDR2 as FVKESK. Sequencing was done on a sample of blood. This sequence joins TRBV14 and TRBJ1-3, with no clear D. The sequence came from a man under 40 in good health. The CDR3 loop is CASSQDVGGNTIYF. The CDR3 DNA reads as TGTGCCAGCAGCCAAGATGTGGGTGGAAACACCATATATTTT.